A single sample is the source of the 32 T cell receptor beta chains below, sequenced in a study of patients and donors after allogeneic stem cell transplantation. A single record per CDR3 protein comes from TCRdb applying MiXCR to the RT-PCR reads. This table holds about a million distinct CDR3 sequences, about a sixth found once. The source material was blood, either unsorted or a sorted T cell fraction (not recorded which). The receptors stem from a human donor who was either an allogeneic HSCT recipient or a stem cell or donor lymphocyte infusion donor (not recorded which). It is not recorded whose cells these are; they may come from a transplant donor.

V usage is TRBV6-1 and J usage is TRBJ2-7; D may correspond to TRBD1 or TRBD2 (6 bases each). Per the germline V gene, CDR1 is MNHNS and CDR2 is SASEGT. This CDR3 region has 16 residues. With 1 base removed from V and 1 base from J, the gap between germline ends came to 14 bases. Here the CDR3 DNA reads TGTGCCAGCAGTGAAGTGAGGGGGGCGAGATCCTACGAGCAGTACTTC. Amino acids: CASSEVRGARSYEQYF.

The genes are TRBV5-1 and TRBJ2-1; 10 nucleotides line up with TRBD2. The CDR3 is 14 residues long. The V gene's germline CDR1 is SGHRS and CDR2 YFSETQ. V lost 8 bases to trimming and J lost 6 bases; unmatched junction nucleotides: 8. This CDR3 is CASESGGAVNEQFF. As DNA, the CDR3 is TGCGCCAGTGAGAGCGGGGGGGCCGTCAATGAGCAGTTCTTC. Combining the CDR3 with reference TRBV5-1 and TRBJ2-1 gives the whole variable domain KAGVTQTPRYLIKTRGQQVTLSCSPISGHRSVSWYQQTPGQGLQFLFEYFSETQRNKGNFPGRFSGRQFSNSRSEMNVSTLELGDSALYLCASESGGAVNEQFFGPGTRLTVL.

The chain has TRBV30 and TRBJ2-7, with D uncertain. V gave up 2 bases and J gave up 5 bases, with 13 bases separating them. Germline CDR1 reads GTSNPN; CDR2 reads SVGIG (reference sequence). The length of the CDR3 is 13 residues. CDR3 coding DNA: TGTGCCTGGAGTCCCCGGAGATCCCACGAGCAGTACTTC. This sequence encodes CAWSPRRSHEQYF.

A few counts support this clonotype. The V call is TRBV15, the J call TRBJ1-5; no reliable D call. The CDR3 runs to 16 residues. Germline V gives CDR1 LNHNV, CDR2 YYDKDF (reference sequence). The germline V and J ends were trimmed by 3 bases and 3 bases, with 15 bases remaining between them. CDR3 region: CATSSILKGNNQPQHF. The CDR3 DNA reads as TGTGCCACCAGCAGCATCTTGAAAGGGAACAATCAGCCCCAGCATTTT. Based on the CDR3 plus reference TRBV15 and TRBJ1-5, the full variable domain is DAMVIQNPRYQVTQFGKPVTLSCSQTLNHNVMYWYQQKSSQAPKLLFHYYDKDFNNEADTPDNFQSRRPNTSFCFLDIRSPGLGDTAMYLCATSSILKGNNQPQHFGDGTRLSIL.

This clonotype appeared a few times. This chain joins TRBV27 and TRBJ2-7; no firm D call. Trimming took off 4 bases at V and 6 bases at J, with 13 bases between the two ends. Germline CDR1 is MNHEY and CDR2 is SMNVEV (reference sequence). The CDR3 length is 13 residues. The CDR3 bases are TGTGCCAGCAGTTACGGTCCGTTTGGCGAGCAGTACTTC. It yields the protein CASSYGPFGEQYF.

This clonotype has just a few counts. The rearrangement uses TRBV4-3 and TRBJ1-1, with a possible D match to TRBD1 (5 bases). V lost 0 bases to trimming and J lost 3 bases, with 11 bases between them. CDR3 length: 15 amino acids. Looked up from germline, CDR1 is LGHNA and CDR2 is YSLEER. The chain's CDR3 is CASSQDRARDTEAFF. The CDR3 DNA reads TGCGCCAGCAGCCAAGATCGGGCCAGGGACACTGAAGCTTTCTTT.

A few counts support this clonotype. The V gene is TRBV13, the J gene TRBJ2-1, with 15 bases matching TRBD2. The V gene end was trimmed by 4 bases and the J gene end by 6 bases; junction bases not matched to a gene: 1. The CDR3 length is 15 residues. Germline CDR1 reads PRHDT; CDR2 reads FYEKMQ (reference sequence). CDR3 amino acids: CASSWTSGGANEQFF. DNA of the CDR3: TGTGCCAGCAGCTGGACTAGCGGGGGGGCCAATGAGCAGTTCTTC.

This clonotype came up a few times. The CDR3 here is CASSSSSLVETQYF. CDR3 coding DNA: TGTGCCAGCAGCTCCTCTTCCCTCGTGGAGACCCAGTACTTC. The chain employs TRBV11-2 and TRBJ2-5; D is ambiguous. The CDR3 contains 14 residues. The V gene lost 4 bases and the J gene lost 5 bases, with 14 bases spanning the gap. Germline CDR1 and CDR2: SGHAT and FQNNGV.

The rearrangement uses TRBV12-3 or TRBV12-4 and TRBJ1-1, with TRBD1 matching 11 bases. Unmatched junction bases numbered 1, after V lost 1 base and J lost 0 bases. The CDR3 is 16 amino acids. Written as DNA, the CDR3 is TGTGCCAGCAGTTTAGGGACAGGGGGCGTGAACACTGAAGCTTTCTTT. Translation: CASSLGTGGVNTEAFF.

The CDR3 DNA is TGTGCCAGCAGGGGGACAGGGTTTTCCTACGAGCAGTACTTC. Protein sequence: CASRGTGFSYEQYF. The V gene is TRBV12-3 or TRBV12-4, the J gene TRBJ2-7; TRBD1 aligns across 9 bases. The V segment lost 6 bases and the J segment 1 base; nucleotides outside the gene matches: 4. The CDR3 extends over 14 amino acids.

The chain has TRBV15 and TRBJ2-3, with a possible D match to TRBD2 (6 bases). The germline V gene encodes CDR1 LNHNV and CDR2 YYDKDF (reference sequence). This CDR3 has 17 amino acids. V shed 0 bases and J shed 8 bases, with 21 bases lying between them. The CDR3 here is CATSREQVPGRKATQYF. The DNA of the CDR3 is TGTGCCACCAGCAGAGAACAAGTGCCGGGGAGGAAGGCTACGCAGTATTTT.

This clonotype was seen repeatedly, ten times or more. The chain joins TRBV7-3 to TRBJ1-4, with 7 positions matching TRBD1. The J segment lost 4 bases and the V segment lost 5 bases, leaving 7 bases of the junction unmatched. The CDR3 has 15 residues. Germline V lookup: CDR1 SGHTA, CDR2 FQGTGA. CDR3 amino acids: CASSRSGTVNEKLFF. CDR3 nucleotides: TGTGCCAGCAGCCGAAGCGGGACAGTTAATGAAAAACTGTTTTTT.

The genes are TRBV27 and TRBJ2-7; possible D gene TRBD1, 6 bases. Per germline, CDR1 MNHEY and CDR2 SMNVEV (reference sequence). Trimming left V 5 bases short and J 5 bases short, with 19 bases between. There are 15 residues in the CDR3. CDR3: CASSAALGAPHEQYF. The CDR3, as DNA: TGTGCCAGCAGTGCGGCGTTGGGGGCCCCCCACGAGCAGTACTTC.

A few counts support this clonotype. The chain employs TRBV29-1 and TRBJ2-5, with D tentatively TRBD1 (7 bases). The CDR3 is 14 amino acids. Trimming removed 0 bases from V and 4 bases from J, with 12 bases in between. In germline, CDR1 is SQVTM, CDR2 ANQGSEA. The CDR3 reads CSVEDGRTGETQYF. The CDR3 region has the DNA TGCAGCGTTGAAGATGGGAGGACAGGAGAGACCCAGTACTTC.

The rearrangement joins TRBV9 to TRBJ2-1, with D perhaps TRBD1 (6 bases). Between the trimmed V and J ends, which lost 7 bases and 1 base, there was a span of 18 bases. Germline CDR1 and CDR2: SGDLS and YYNGEE. CDR3 length: 16 residues. The CDR3, as DNA: TGTGCCAGCGCCCCCAGGGGTAGTCCTTCCTACAATGAGCAGTTCTTC. This sequence encodes CASAPRGSPSYNEQFF.

This rearrangement joins TRBV12-3 or TRBV12-4 to TRBJ1-3, with D hard to call. CDR3 length: 14 amino acids. V lost 6 bases and J 1 base, leaving 10 bases between the germline ends. The CDR3 sequence is CASSPIRSGNTIYF. CDR3 bases: TGTGCCAGCAGCCCAATTAGATCTGGAAACACCATATATTTT.

This clonotype has more than one count but fewer than ten. The gene calls are TRBV7-9 and TRBJ2-1; TRBD1 aligns across 7 bases. This CDR3 spans 16 amino acids. V lost 4 bases to trimming and J lost 5 bases; unmatched junction nucleotides: 11. Germline CDR1 is SEHNR and CDR2 is FQNEAQ (reference sequence). The CDR3 protein is CASSSTGTVSHNEQFF. The CDR3 DNA is TGTGCCAGCAGCTCAACCGGGACAGTCTCACACAATGAGCAGTTCTTC.

This chain uses TRBV4-1 with TRBJ1-1; 9 nucleotides match TRBD1. Losses at the gene ends were 4 bases for V and 6 bases for J; bases not matched to a gene: 12. The CDR3 extends over 16 amino acids. Germline CDR1 and CDR2: MGHRA and YSYEKL. CDR3 in amino acids: CASSPARADRGPEAFF. The DNA of the CDR3 is TGCGCCAGCAGCCCTGCTAGGGCGGACAGGGGACCTGAAGCTTTCTTT.

This clonotype has just a few counts. The CDR3 region is CASSLATGVQNGELFF. The DNA for the CDR3 is TGTGCCAGCAGCTTAGCGACAGGAGTTCAGAACGGGGAGCTGTTTTTT. V gene TRBV7-2 combines with J gene TRBJ2-2; TRBD1 might be the D (6 bases). The CDR3 runs to 16 residues. V was cut by 0 bases and J by 7 bases, with 15 bases left in between. Germline assignment: CDR1 SGHTA and CDR2 FQGNSA.

The gene calls are TRBV5-5 and TRBJ2-7, with D perhaps matching TRBD2 (5 bases). The CDR3 contains 15 residues. V gave up 4 bases and J gave up 5 bases, with 19 bases separating them. Germline V gene sequence: CDR1 SGHKS, CDR2 YYEKEE (reference sequence). DNA for the CDR3: TGTGCCAGCAGCCCGGCCAGGCCGAGGGTCAACGAGCAGTACTTC. It is translated as CASSPARPRVNEQYF.

This clonotype was observed a few times. The chain has TRBV28 and TRBJ1-6; no firm D call. CDR1 is MDHEN and CDR2 is SYDVKM in the germline V gene. Deletions cut 4 bases from V and 5 bases from J, with 9 bases between. The CDR3 runs to 14 residues. Here the CDR3 reads CASSSPGNNSPLHF. CDR3 nucleotides: TGTGCCAGCAGTTCTCCGGGGAATAATTCACCCCTCCACTTT.

The chain has TRBV20-1 and TRBJ1-6; perhaps TRBD1 as D (6 bases). The V and J ends lost 4 bases and 10 bases respectively, with 17 bases between them. The CDR3 contains 14 residues. Germline CDR1 and CDR2: DFQATT and SNEGSKA (reference sequence). The CDR3 coding sequence is TGCAGTGCTATCGGGCTCGTGGGGACATCACCCCTCCACTTT. It translates to CSAIGLVGTSPLHF.

The sample holds a few counts of this clonotype. The V call is TRBV7-6, the J call TRBJ2-2; 13 nucleotides line up with TRBD2. The germline gives CDR1 SGHVS, CDR2 FNYEAQ. This CDR3 has 19 residues. The V and J ends lost 5 bases and 3 bases, in that order; junction bases with no gene match: 12. CDR3 protein: CASSHPGTSGTLHTGELFF. Here the CDR3 DNA reads TGTGCCAGCAGCCACCCCGGGACTAGCGGGACCCTGCACACCGGGGAGCTGTTTTTT. Filled out from reference TRBV7-6 and TRBJ2-2, the complete variable domain reads GAGVSQSPRYKVTKRGQDVALRCDPISGHVSLYWYRQALGQGPEFLTYFNYEAQQDKSGLPNDRFSAERPEGSISTLTIQRTEQRDSAMYRCASSHPGTSGTLHTGELFFGEGSRLTVL.

The table lists this clonotype with a few counts. The V call is TRBV20-1, the J call TRBJ2-4; D gene unclear. CDR1 and CDR2 (germline): DFQATT, SNEGSKA (reference sequence). The germline V and J ends were trimmed by 3 bases and 9 bases, with 15 bases remaining between them. This CDR3 comprises 13 residues. Here the CDR3 reads CSASEYRDGIQYF. Written as DNA, the CDR3 is TGCAGTGCTAGTGAATATCGTGATGGCATTCAGTACTTC.

The chain recombines TRBV7-2 with TRBJ1-4; no clear D. The germline gives CDR1 SGHTA, CDR2 FQGNSA. This CDR3 comprises 15 residues. Between the trimmed V and J ends, which lost 7 bases and 2 bases, there was a span of 14 bases. CDR3 coding DNA: TGTGCCAGCACCCCGGGGAGCGGCACTAATGAAAAACTGTTTTTT. Translation gives CASTPGSGTNEKLFF.

Only a few counts were recorded for this clonotype. The rearrangement links TRBV29-1 to TRBJ2-1; D gene unclear. The CDR3 extends over 13 amino acids. V gave up 4 bases and J gave up 2 bases, with 9 bases separating them. CDR1 SQVTM and CDR2 ANQGSEA come from the germline V gene. This chain's CDR3 is CSVVGGTYNEQFF. CDR3 sequence (DNA): TGCAGCGTTGTTGGCGGAACCTACAATGAGCAGTTCTTC.

V and J are TRBV20-1 and TRBJ2-7, with a weak D call TRBD1 (5 bases). Germline V CDR1 and CDR2: DFQATT, SNEGSKA (reference sequence). The CDR3 contains 13 residues. Trimming left V 5 bases short and J 3 bases short, with 14 bases between. CDR3 protein: CSASRGDGYEQYF. CDR3 nucleotide sequence: TGCAGTGCTTCTAGGGGCGACGGCTACGAGCAGTACTTC.

This clonotype came up many times. This CDR3 reads CASSWASQETQYF. Written as DNA, the CDR3 is TGCGCCAGCAGCTGGGCGTCCCAAGAGACCCAGTACTTC. The rearrangement links TRBV5-1 to TRBJ2-5; D unclear. The CDR3 runs to 13 residues. V lost 3 bases, J lost 1 base, and 7 bases lay in between. The germline gives CDR1 SGHRS, CDR2 YFSETQ.

The sample holds a few counts of this clonotype. The DNA of the CDR3 is TGTGCCATCAGGGACCTACAGGGGCAGCAGTACTTC. Its protein product is CAIRDLQGQQYF. The chain is built from TRBV10-3 and TRBJ2-7; TRBD1 aligns across 7 bases. V shed 6 bases and J 8 bases; nucleotides not matched to a gene: 7. This CDR3 region has 12 residues. Germline-derived CDR1 and CDR2 are ENHRY and SYGVKD.

In its sample, this clonotype was seen a few times. V is TRBV18 and J is TRBJ1-2; a possible D gene is TRBD1 (5 bases). Trimming took off 4 bases at V and 8 bases at J, with 8 bases between the two ends. The CDR3 extends over 11 amino acids. Germline loops: CDR1 KGHSH, CDR2 LQKENI. The DNA of the CDR3 is TGTGCCAGCTCACGGGGGAGGGGCTACACCTTC. It codes for CASSRGRGYTF.

The V call is TRBV5-1, the J call TRBJ2-1; 16 positions match TRBD2. The CDR3 contains 18 residues. J gave up 10 bases and V 0 bases, and 10 bases lay outside the gene matches. Per germline, CDR1 SGHRS and CDR2 YFSETQ. The CDR3 nucleotides are TGCGCCAGCAGCTTGGGGGGGACTAGCGGGAGGGCATATTCGGAGCAGTTCTTC. Translated: CASSLGGTSGRAYSEQFF.

The chain combines TRBV12-3 or TRBV12-4 with TRBJ1-6, with 7 nucleotides matching TRBD1. V shed 0 bases, J shed 6 bases, and the junction held 5 bases outside the gene matches. The CDR3 sequence is 16 residues long. The CDR3 here is CASSLAQGGINSPLHF. The DNA of the CDR3 is TGTGCCAGCAGTTTAGCCCAGGGGGGGATTAATTCACCCCTCCACTTT.